Listed below are T cell receptor beta chains from one sample, sequenced in a study of blood T cell repertoires in COVID-19. Using immunoSEQ multiplex PCR, the repertoire was profiled, and TCRdb retains in-frame clones only, with some absent. The sample gives about 200,000 clones, about nine tenths of which show up once; 0.53% is in the top ten. Sequenced sample: peripheral blood. These receptors originate from a man between 45 and 60 years old with acute or convalescent COVID-19. CDR3s include the opening cysteine and the closing phenylalanine or tryptophan. Each record gives: V gene, J gene, CDR3 protein.

V: TRBV7-2
J: TRBJ1-3
CDR3: CASSLNAGSRNTIYF

V: TRBV19
J: TRBJ1-1
CDR3: CASSVGDSWTEAFF

V: TRBV7-9
J: TRBJ1-2
CDR3: CASSLNGGGYYGYTF

V: TRBV7-9
J: TRBJ2-5
CDR3: CASSRAGSYQETQYF

V: TRBV18
J: TRBJ2-2
CDR3: CASSPVRLAGGHGELFF

V: TRBV4-1
J: TRBJ2-1
CDR3: CASSHPLGRAFEYNEQFF

V: TRBV28
J: TRBJ1-5
CDR3: CASSLVQENQPQHF

V: TRBV27
J: TRBJ2-7
CDR3: CASRTGDGYEQYF

V: TRBV6-5
J: TRBJ1-1
CDR3: CASRRTGWVNTEAFF

V: TRBV5-4
J: TRBJ2-5
CDR3: CASSLLTSGSGETQYF

V: TRBV5-6
J: TRBJ2-1
CDR3: CASSRAGGGNEQFF

V: TRBV11-2
J: TRBJ2-7
CDR3: CASSVLAGGSYEQYF

V: TRBV2
J: TRBJ2-2
CDR3: CASSLTGANTGELFF

V: TRBV6-2/TRBV6-3
J: TRBJ1-1
CDR3: CASSLFSENTEAFF

V: TRBV19
J: TRBJ2-7
CDR3: CASSIAGGNSYEQYF

V: TRBV30
J: TRBJ2-5
CDR3: CAWSVPHLETQYF

V: TRBV27
J: TRBJ1-2
CDR3: CASSPITGDYGYTF

V: TRBV7-6
J: TRBJ1-4
CDR3: CASSLQGTNEKLFF

V: TRBV4-2
J: TRBJ1-6
CDR3: CASSQDKAGRSSPLHF

V: TRBV7-9
J: TRBJ2-7
CDR3: CASSFEGVSYEQYF

V: TRBV7-3
J: TRBJ2-1
CDR3: CASSLNRVIGGSDNEQFF

V: TRBV4-2
J: TRBJ2-3
CDR3: CASSQEGGLAITDTQYF

V: TRBV24-1
J: TRBJ1-5
CDR3: CATSRGSNQPQHF

V: TRBV12-3/TRBV12-4
J: TRBJ1-2
CDR3: CASSPGYGYTF

V: TRBV4-1
J: TRBJ1-2
CDR3: CASSQDGQGNYGYTF

V: TRBV5-1
J: TRBJ2-3
CDR3: CASSLYSGGAKDTQYF

V: TRBV2
J: TRBJ2-2
CDR3: CASSPGQGIITGELFF

V: TRBV28
J: TRBJ1-6
CDR3: CASSHREFSYNSPLHF